What follows are 22 T cell receptor beta chains derived from one specimen sequenced in a study of cytomegalovirus exposure and HLA in healthy donors. The PCR used 60 Vbeta and 13 Jbeta primers. Profiling relied on immunoSEQ multiplex PCR, and the TCRdb table lists in-frame clones only, not all of them. This sample has 170,000 or so clones, with 77% found just once. Sequencing was carried out using PBMCs. All receptors derive from a woman aged 30 to 39 in good health and CMV-seronegative.

This chain uses TRBV7-9 with TRBJ2-1, with 9 positions matching TRBD1. J lost 1 base, V lost 5 bases, and 6 bases had no gene match. Germline CDR1 is SEHNR and CDR2 is FQNEAQ (reference sequence). The CDR3 extends over 16 amino acids. Here the CDR3 reads CASSLGQGLSYNEQFF. Here the CDR3 DNA reads TGTGCCAGCAGCCTCGGACAGGGGCTTTCCTACAATGAGCAGTTCTTC. Complete variable domain (other parts from reference TRBV7-9 and TRBJ2-1): DTGVSQNPRHKITKRGQNVTFRCDPISEHNRLYWYRQTLGQGPEFLTYFQNEAQLEKSRLLSDRFSAERPKGSFSTLEIQRTEQGDSAMYLCASSLGQGLSYNEQFFGPGTRLTVL.

This chain uses TRBV7-9 with TRBJ2-1; 13 bases map to TRBD2. The CDR3 sequence is 19 residues long. The ends lost 5 bases at V and 0 bases at J; junction bases unmatched: 10. The V gene's germline CDR1 is SEHNR and CDR2 FQNEAQ (reference sequence). CDR3 loop: CASSPLATSGGDSYNEQFF. CDR3 sequence (DNA): TGTGCCAGCAGCCCCTTGGCAACTAGCGGGGGGGACTCCTACAATGAGCAGTTCTTC.

V is TRBV2 and J is TRBJ1-3; D is ambiguous. V was shortened by 10 bases and J by 3 bases, with 7 bases between the two germline ends. Germline V CDR1 and CDR2: SNHLY, FYNNEI. The CDR3 has 11 residues. CDR3: CATTGGNTIYF. The CDR3 DNA follows: TGTGCCACCACTGGTGGAAACACCATATATTTT. The full variable domain, with the rest looked up from reference TRBV2 and TRBJ1-3, is EPEVTQTPSHQVTQMGQEVILRCVPISNHLYFYWYRQILGQKVEFLVSFYNNEISEKSEIFDDQFSVERPDGSNFTLKIRSTKLEDSAMYFCATTGGNTIYFGEGSWLTVV.

This chain uses TRBV27 with TRBJ2-1; D gene ambiguous. This CDR3 region has 16 residues. The V end lost 2 bases, the J end lost 0 bases, and 11 bases lay between the germline ends. CDR1 is MNHEY and CDR2 is SMNVEV in the germline V gene (reference sequence). CDR3 sequence: CASSLRPRLSYNEQFF. Here the CDR3 DNA reads TGTGCCAGCAGTTTAAGGCCCAGGCTCTCCTACAATGAGCAGTTCTTC.

The chain couples TRBV5-6 to TRBJ2-3, with a weak D call TRBD2 (6 bases). There are 16 residues in the CDR3. With 6 bases removed from V and 3 bases from J, the gap between germline ends came to 20 bases. Germline loops: CDR1 SGHDT, CDR2 YYEEEE. The CDR3 loop reads CASTFLASTATDTQYF. The CDR3 DNA follows: TGTGCCAGCACCTTTCTAGCGTCGACCGCAACAGATACGCAGTATTTT.

This clone showed up just a few times. The chain carries TRBV27 and TRBJ1-1; D remains ambiguous. Per the germline V gene, CDR1 is MNHEY and CDR2 is SMNVEV (reference sequence). Trimming removed 3 bases at V and 0 bases at J, with 5 bases between. The CDR3 has 13 residues. CDR3 DNA sequence: TGTGCCAGCAGTTTTGAGGTGAACACTGAAGCTTTCTTT. Translating it yields CASSFEVNTEAFF.

The chain joins TRBV7-9 to TRBJ1-1; D might be TRBD1 (5 bases). Deletions cut 4 bases from V and 4 bases from J, with 13 bases between. This CDR3 contains 14 residues. The germline V gene encodes CDR1 SEHNR and CDR2 FQNEAQ (reference sequence). CDR3 DNA sequence: TGTGCCAGCAGCTCGTACAGCAGGGCCACTGAAGCTTTCTTT. Its translation: CASSSYSRATEAFF.

This chain connects TRBV6-1 to TRBJ2-5, with D maybe TRBD1 (5 bases). TRBJ2-7 explains the end of the DNA better; the J call may be wrong. This CDR3 is built from 16 residues. The germline V gene has CDR1 MNHNS and CDR2 SASEGT. The CDR3 spells CASSESGPLQDYEQYF. CDR3 DNA: TGTGCCAGCAGTGAATCGGGCCCGTTACAGGACTACGAGCAGTACTTC.

As regards this clone: Different DNA sequences within this sample yield the same CDR3. The chain joins TRBV25-1 to TRBJ1-2; tentatively, D is TRBD1 (5 bases). Deletions cut 4 bases from V and 1 base from J, with 13 bases between. The CDR3 runs to 15 residues. Per germline, CDR1 MGHDK and CDR2 SYGVNS. The CDR3 DNA reads TGTGCCAGCAGTGCCGGGGGGGTCATTAACTATGGCTACACCTTC. This translates into CASSAGGVINYGYTF.

The V and J genes are TRBV5-6 and TRBJ1-2; TRBD1 might be the D (6 bases). This CDR3 has 13 amino acids. The germline V gene encodes CDR1 SGHDT and CDR2 YYEEEE. V was pared by 4 bases and J by 5 bases, with 12 bases between. The CDR3 sequence: CASSTGKAYGYTF. The CDR3 coding sequence is TGTGCCAGCAGCACAGGGAAGGCTTATGGCTACACCTTC.

V gene TRBV19 combines with J gene TRBJ2-7; weak D call: TRBD2 (6 bases). Per the germline V gene, CDR1 is LNHDA and CDR2 is SQIVND (reference sequence). CDR3 length: 13 amino acids. V lost 5 bases and J lost 3, with 11 bases in between. The CDR3 protein is CASSPREVYEQYF. The CDR3 nucleotides are TGTGCCAGTAGTCCCAGGGAGGTCTACGAGCAGTACTTC.

This sequence joins TRBV7-6 and TRBJ1-3; D not certain. The CDR3 totals 14 residues. Germline assignment: CDR1 SGHVS and CDR2 FNYEAQ. Deletions cut 0 bases from V and 4 bases from J, with 7 bases between. CDR3 residues: CASSLAGSGNTIYF. The DNA of the CDR3 is TGTGCCAGCAGCTTAGCCGGGTCAGGAAACACCATATATTTT.

CDR3 protein: CASRPGQLGRGTGELFF. Here the CDR3 DNA reads TGTGCCAGCAGACCCGGACAACTGGGCAGGGGCACCGGGGAGCTGTTTTTT. J is TRBJ2-2 and V is TRBV7-9; D might be TRBD1 (6 bases). This CDR3 spans 17 amino acids. The germline V gene has CDR1 SEHNR and CDR2 FQNEAQ (reference sequence). V lost 6 bases and J lost 4, with 21 bases in between.

The gene calls are TRBV11-2 and TRBJ1-1; 7 nucleotides line up with TRBD1. Germline assignment: CDR1 SGHAT and CDR2 FQNNGV. J gave up 0 bases and V 4 bases, and 2 bases lay outside the gene matches. The CDR3 is 14 residues long. CDR3 protein: CASSWGQLNTEAFF. The CDR3 nucleotides read TGTGCCAGCAGCTGGGGACAGCTGAACACTGAAGCTTTCTTT.

The chain uses TRBV6-6 and TRBJ2-7, with D possibly matching TRBD1 (5 bases). V lost 2 bases and J lost 10, with 15 bases in between. Germline CDR1 MNHNY, CDR2 SVGAGI (reference sequence). This CDR3 has 13 residues. The CDR3 coding sequence is TGTGCCAGCAGTTACCCGCAGGGTGAATCTCAGTACTTC. It encodes CASSYPQGESQYF.

Only one count was recorded for this clone. The chain couples TRBV7-2 to TRBJ1-6, with 8 positions matching TRBD1. V was pared by 1 base and J by 9 bases, with 11 bases of the junction left unmatched. Germline V gene lookup returns CDR1 SGHTA and CDR2 FQGNSA. The CDR3 length is 17 residues. The CDR3 reads CASSLVYRGTGSSPLHF. The CDR3 DNA sequence: TGTGCCAGCAGCTTAGTATACCGGGGGACAGGATCTTCACCCCTCCACTTT.

The chain joins TRBV5-6 to TRBJ1-2, with D perhaps matching TRBD1 (6 bases). The CDR3 has 13 amino acids. Germline V lookup: CDR1 SGHDT, CDR2 YYEEEE. V lost 0 bases and J lost 3, with 6 bases in between. The CDR3 loop reads CASSLEGDYGYTF. DNA for the CDR3: TGTGCCAGCAGCTTGGAGGGGGACTATGGCTACACCTTC.

The V and J genes are TRBV13 and TRBJ2-7, with TRBD2 matching over 10 bases. CDR1 and CDR2 (germline): PRHDT, FYEKMQ (reference sequence). With V trimmed by 6 bases and J by 3 bases, 8 bases remained unmatched. The CDR3 has 15 amino acids. Here the CDR3 DNA reads TGTGCCAGCAGTCATACGGGACTAGCGAACTACGAGCAGTACTTC. This codes for CASSHTGLANYEQYF.

The chain has TRBV28 and TRBJ2-1; 10 bases line up with TRBD2. CDR1 MDHEN and CDR2 SYDVKM come from the germline V gene. There are 16 residues in the CDR3. The trim removed 5 bases at V and 10 bases at J, leaving 14 bases unmatched. The CDR3 here is CASSGQAGGKVGEQFF. CDR3 nucleotide sequence: TGTGCCAGCAGTGGCCAAGCGGGGGGGAAAGTAGGGGAGCAGTTCTTC.

This clone was detected once. The junction shows a germline mismatch at one end, possibly a read error. This specimen includes other DNA sequences encoding the same CDR3. The gene calls are TRBV5-1 and TRBJ2-5; 7 nucleotides line up with TRBD1. Germline lookup yields CDR1 SGHRS and CDR2 YFSETQ. The CDR3 covers 15 residues. This CDR3 is CASRLPGQIQETQYF. Written as DNA, the CDR3 is TGCGCTAGCAGATTACCGGGACAGATCCAAGAGACCCAGTACTTC.

This rearrangement joins TRBV19 to TRBJ1-2; D is undetermined. The germline gives CDR1 LNHDA, CDR2 SQIVND (reference sequence). This CDR3 is 13 amino acids long. V was cut by 4 bases and J by 4 bases, with 10 bases left in between. The CDR3 DNA reads TGTGCCAGTAGTAGCGGCAGTTCCTATGGCTACACCTTC. This gives the protein CASSSGSSYGYTF. Full variable domain (missing parts from reference TRBV19 and TRBJ1-2): DGGITQSPKYLFRKEGQNVTLSCEQNLNHDAMYWYRQDPGQGLRLIYYSQIVNDFQKGDIAEGYSVSREKKESFPLTVTSAQKNPTAFYLCASSSGSSYGYTFGSGTRLTVV.

V usage is TRBV19 and J usage is TRBJ1-5; the match to TRBD1 covers 9 bases. Trimming removed 6 bases from V and 8 bases from J; junction bases left unmatched: 8. The CDR3 loop spans 14 amino acids. CDR1 and CDR2 from the germline V gene are LNHDA and SQIVND (reference sequence). The DNA of the CDR3 is TGTGCCAGTAGGGGGACAGGGTATCAAAAGCCCCAGCATTTT. Amino acid sequence: CASRGTGYQKPQHF.